This TCR beta chain was profiled in a study of human T cells and chemical hapten exposure listed by TCRdb under 2021. Notes on the research overall: For sensitization, 2% DPC in acetone was applied to an approximately 2 cm by approximately 2 cm area of upper inner arm skin. Patients additionally received weekly therapeutic DPC doses to the scalp throughout the roughly 24-week study period. Patch tests used Finn chambers with 0.01% DPC on the upper back, scored after 6 days by International Contact Dermatitis Research Group standards. Alopecia areata with under or over 50% scalp involvement, alopecia totalis and alopecia universalis were represented in the patient cohort, which was mostly female. The libraries were sequenced as a pool, and the TCR yield per sample differed mostly because of small variations in library volumes within the pool. In alopecia patients, the study followed how the peripheral blood TCR repertoire changed in vivo over primary and secondary sensitization to diphenylcyclopropenone (DPC), a hapten. Patient blood was sampled pre-sensitization (week 0) and at 2, 6 and about 24 weeks after DPC sensitization. For TCR sequencing, blood came from about 28 alopecia patients at anywhere from one to four time points (pre-sensitization, 2, 6 and 24 weeks).

This clonotype came up a few times. No cognate antigen has been identified for it. No clone much larger than this one lies a single base away; base qualities are absent. Overall results and qualifications from the work: Repeated subsampling changed both the strength of the expansion versus patch-test correlation and the threshold at which the correlation became significant. Expanded TCRs formed significantly more large CDR3 similarity clusters than pre-sensitization or healthy control sets, consistent with antigen-driven responses. The number of PT1 expanded TCRs positively correlated with patch test score, significant at thresholds 8, 16 and 32 but not 4. Alopecia, a presumed autoimmune disease, was present in all patients, so the immune response of the patients might differ from that of healthy individuals. DPC sensitization did not change the number of TCRs with a frequency above 1 in 1000, and there was no evidence of changes in global repertoire structure.

The library was obtained by RACE. Sequencing took place on a NextSeq 500. During library preparation, unique molecular identifiers were attached to individual cDNA molecules so that TCRs could be counted quantitatively and reproducibly. Each blood RNA sample was used to sequence both TCR alpha and TCR beta chains. Per the source publication's procedure: Samples had a median of about 90,000 TCRs, with a range from about 23,224 to 750,000. V, J and CDR3 annotation of the TCR reads was carried out using the Decombinator software suite. For PS versus PT1 abundance plots, all samples were subsampled to the same number of TCRs (28,000). TCRs were defined as expanded if absent before sensitization and observed at least eight times at the 2-week time point. Using fastp trimming at Q25 and MiXCR clonotype assembly, TCRdb reanalyzed the public sequencing data and kept in-frame beta chains. CDR3 protein duplicates are merged, each entry listing the most common genes and DNA. It is TCRdb's table, rather than the study itself, that gives the V and J calls and clone size. Counted in this sample were 95,000 to 150,000 distinct CDR3 sequences; roughly 10% of them appeared once. The ten largest clones represent 2% to 2.5% of the sample.

This sample's time point label indicates: patch test 3, about 24 weeks after DPC sensitization. The treatment or condition label corresponds to: therapeutic diphenylcyclopropenone sensitization with weekly scalp DPC. At each patch-test visit, blood was drawn before the patch test was applied. Patients were eligible if aged 18 to 70, diagnosed with alopecia and judged suitable for DPC therapy, and pregnant patients were excluded. Unfractionated whole blood was collected in Tempus Blood RNA tubes, and total RNA was extracted from that blood. The germline V gene yields SGHRS for CDR1 and YFSETQ for CDR2. The CDR3 goes from the cysteine to the phenylalanine over 15 residues. Only CDR3 DNA remains: 45 bases, in frame from the first base. The V end loses 0 bases and the J end loses 4 bases, and a stretch of 10 bases separates them.

Recombination joined TRBV5-1 with TRBJ2-2; the D gene is possibly TRBD1 or TRBD2, each agreeing over 5 bases. This TCR was recovered from a woman aged 45-59 years with alopecia areata. Some clones in this sample may be carry-over from other donors' samples. This specimen consisted of whole blood, obtained in connection with sensitization to the hapten diphenylcyclopropenone (DPC). The CDR3 sequence is CASSLDGAGTGELFF. The base sequence is TGCGCCAGCAGCTTGGACGGGGCAGGCACCGGGGAGCTGTTTTTT. Here the CDR3 is joined to the reference TRBV5-1 and TRBJ2-2 genes, and the full variable domain is: KAGVTQTPRYLIKTRGQQVTLSCSPISGHRSVSWYQQTPGQGLQFLFEYFSETQRNKGNFPGRFSGRQFSNSRSEMNVSTLELGDSALYLCASSLDGAGTGELFFGEGSRLTVL.